Here is one T cell receptor beta chain with its context. What it recognizes is unknown. These data are taken from a study of a mutant IDH1 vaccine in newly diagnosed glioma. Study context: Either 4-6 weeks after radiotherapy alone or alongside temozolomide, vaccination was begun.

Time point of the sample: week 47, end of study. The investigators gave 300 ug of mutant IDH1 20-mer peptide in each vaccine dose, together with topical imiquimod. Trimming took 5 bases from V and 0 from J, leaving 8 bases between them. Germline V lookup: CDR1 SQVTM, CDR2 ANQGSEA. This CDR3 region has 13 residues. The protocol was immunoSEQ multiplex PCR, while the TCRdb copy is restricted to in-frame clones and leaves out a portion. The top ten hold around 12% of the sample, which has over 30,000 clones, approximately 90% seen once. The clonotype was recovered from a woman aged 25 to 39 with glioma. The chain joins TRBV29-1 to TRBJ1-5; D is undetermined. Sample: PBMCs, taken from a glioma patient whose treatment included an IDH1 peptide vaccine. CDR3 in amino acids: CSVYGDSNQPQHF. CDR3 bases: TGCAGCGTTTACGGCGATAGCAATCAGCCCCAGCATTTT. Combining the CDR3 with reference TRBV29-1 and TRBJ1-5 gives the whole variable domain SAVISQKPSRDICQRGTSLTIQCQVDSQVTMMFWYRQQPGQSLTLIATANQGSEATYESGFVIDKFPISRPNLTFSTLTVSNMSPEDSSIYLCSVYGDSNQPQHFGDGTRLSIL.